This T cell receptor beta chain originates from a study of CD8 T cells in ankylosing spondylitis. Study results and limitations: One TCR beta motif, made up of about 8 highly homologous variants, appeared characteristic of ankylosing spondylitis blood.

CDR1 and CDR2 from the germline V gene are WSHSY and SAAADI. This CDR3 has 16 residues. Trimming cost V 0 bases and J 6 bases, with 12 bases left between them. Comment on this clonotype: The antigen is undetermined.

With molecular barcodes, quantitative 5'-RACE was used to make the TCR beta libraries. MiXCR was run by TCRdb on the 5' RACE reads, yielding one entry per CDR3 protein. The repertoire has 150,000 to 200,000 distinct CDR3 sequences, 11% of them found once; the top ten carry 29%. The chain joins TRBV10-2 to TRBJ1-6; tentatively, D is TRBD1 (6 bases). Sequencing was done on a sample of blood, either unsorted or a sorted T cell fraction (not recorded which). This TCR derives from a male donor with ankylosing spondylitis or in good health (not recorded which). CDR3 nucleotide sequence: TGCGCCAGCAGTGAGTCCGAGGGGGTAGCTAATTCACCCCTCCACTTT. Translation: CASSESEGVANSPLHF.